The 27 T cell receptor beta chains below come from one sample, sequenced in a study of blood T cell repertoires in COVID-19. Profiled with immunoSEQ multiplex PCR; TCRdb holds only in-frame clones, not every one. The profile shows more than 95,000 clones, approximately 74% of them singletons. The material sequenced was peripheral blood. These receptors came from a man older than 75 with COVID-19, enrolled during active disease.

V usage is TRBV11-2 and J usage is TRBJ2-1; TRBD2 might be the D (5 bases). This CDR3 spans 14 amino acids. Trimming took 0 bases from V and 11 from J, leaving 14 bases between them. Looked up from germline, CDR1 is SGHAT and CDR2 is FQNNGV. CDR3 sequence (DNA): TGTGCCAGCAGCTTAGATGGAGGACTCTCTAAGCAGTTCTTC. Protein product: CASSLDGGLSKQFF.

The chain recombines TRBV28 with TRBJ1-5; possibly TRBD1 for D (5 bases). Trimming left V 8 bases short and J 9 bases short, with 23 bases between. Per germline, CDR1 MDHEN and CDR2 SYDVKM. This CDR3 is built from 15 residues. CDR3 residues: CASHPPDRHKVPQHF. CDR3 nucleotide sequence: TGTGCCAGCCACCCTCCCGACAGACACAAGGTGCCCCAGCATTTT.

The CDR3 protein is CASSQDARVADTQYF. In DNA, the CDR3 is TGCGCCAGCAGCCAAGACGCCCGGGTCGCAGATACGCAGTATTTT. The chain links TRBV4-1 to TRBJ2-3, with D unclear. The germline gives CDR1 MGHRA, CDR2 YSYEKL. Trimming stripped 0 bases from V and 4 bases from J, with 11 bases between. The CDR3 covers 15 residues.

The chain couples TRBV7-9 to TRBJ1-3, with D perhaps TRBD1 (5 bases). Germline values: CDR1 SEHNR, CDR2 FQNEAQ (reference sequence). The length of the CDR3 is 15 residues. V lost 5 bases and J lost 4, with 15 bases in between. The CDR3 region has the DNA TGTGCCAGCAGCCCTCAGGGTCTTGCCGGAAACACCATATATTTT. It translates to CASSPQGLAGNTIYF.

This chain connects TRBV4-1 to TRBJ2-5; 7 bases align to TRBD2. Germline CDR1 MGHRA, CDR2 YSYEKL. The J segment lost 5 bases and the V segment lost 2 bases, leaving 17 bases of the junction unmatched. The length of the CDR3 is 18 residues. This CDR3 reads CASSQLQAGTMVQETQYF. CDR3 DNA sequence: TGCGCCAGCAGCCAACTACAAGCCGGGACTATGGTCCAGGAGACCCAGTACTTC.

The chain employs TRBV4-2 and TRBJ2-7, with D perhaps TRBD2 (5 bases). The CDR3 spans 14 residues. The ends were cut back, 0 bases at V and 2 bases at J, with 8 bases in the middle. Per germline, CDR1 LGHNA and CDR2 YNFKEQ. CDR3 in DNA: TGTGCCAGCAGCCAAGATTTAGCGACCTACGAGCAGTACTTC. Translation gives CASSQDLATYEQYF.

This clone was found a few times. The CDR3: CASSPGSRDRSTYEQYF. DNA for the CDR3: TGTGCCAGCTCACCAGGCAGCAGGGACAGGAGCACCTACGAGCAGTACTTC. The chain is built from TRBV18 and TRBJ2-7, with TRBD1 matching 8 bases. Germline V gene data show CDR1 as KGHSH and CDR2 as LQKENI. Trimming cost V 2 bases and J 2 bases; bases outside gene matches: 11. This CDR3 spans 17 amino acids.

This clone was recorded once. This sequence joins TRBV24-1 and TRBJ2-2; 7 bases fit TRBD1. Germline assignment: CDR1 KGHDR and CDR2 SFDVKD. V was pared by 3 bases and J by 1 base, with 10 bases of the junction left unmatched. The CDR3 extends over 18 amino acids. In nucleotides, the CDR3 is TGTGCCACCAGTGATACTAGAGGGGGCTCCGGGAACACCGGGGAGCTGTTTTTT. Its translation: CATSDTRGGSGNTGELFF.

This chain uses TRBV9 with TRBJ2-1, with TRBD2 matching 9 bases. Trimming cost V 3 bases and J 0 bases; bases outside gene matches: 10. This CDR3 comprises 18 residues. The germline V gene encodes CDR1 SGDLS and CDR2 YYNGEE. CDR3 in DNA: TGTGCCAGCAGCGCCTTGGTAATAGCGGGAGCCTCCTACAATGAGCAGTTCTTC. The encoded protein is CASSALVIAGASYNEQFF.

This sequence joins TRBV29-1 and TRBJ1-1, with 8 bases fitting TRBD1. The V gene's germline CDR1 is SQVTM and CDR2 ANQGSEA. With V trimmed by 6 bases and J by 1 base, 4 bases remained unmatched. The CDR3 runs to 13 residues. The CDR3 spells CSVGTGQNTEAFF. Written as DNA, the CDR3 is TGCAGCGTCGGGACAGGTCAGAACACTGAAGCTTTCTTT.

V and J are TRBV6-6 and TRBJ2-7; TRBD1 matches 10 bases. The germline V gene has CDR1 MNHNY and CDR2 SVGAGI (reference sequence). The V segment lost 5 bases and the J segment 6 bases; nucleotides outside the gene matches: 10. CDR3 length: 15 residues. CDR3 sequence reads: CASSDRTGGNVEQYF. CDR3 DNA: TGTGCCAGCAGTGACCGGACAGGGGGGAACGTCGAGCAGTACTTC.

This chain connects TRBV19 to TRBJ1-2; TRBD1 matches 7 bases. Germline V gene data show CDR1 as LNHDA and CDR2 as SQIVND (reference sequence). The CDR3 runs to 14 residues. The trim removed 6 bases at V and 1 base at J, leaving 5 bases unmatched. The CDR3 coding sequence is TGTGCCAGTAGCCGGACAGGAGATAACTATGGCTACACCTTC. This encodes CASSRTGDNYGYTF.

This clone showed up just a few times. This chain uses TRBV7-9 with TRBJ2-3; tentative D call: TRBD1 (6 bases). The germline gives CDR1 SEHNR, CDR2 FQNEAQ (reference sequence). CDR3 size: 14 residues. V gave up 3 bases and J gave up 0 bases, with 7 bases separating them. The CDR3 region is CASSFGQSTDTQYF. CDR3 coding DNA: TGTGCCAGCAGCTTCGGACAGAGCACAGATACGCAGTATTTT.

The chain employs TRBV10-3 and TRBJ2-7, with TRBD2 matching over 10 bases. Germline values: CDR1 ENHRY, CDR2 SYGVKD. The ends lost 3 bases at V and 6 bases at J; junction bases unmatched: 14. The CDR3 is 17 residues long. The CDR3 loop is CAISDLRRGLAGVEQYF. The DNA for the CDR3 is TGTGCCATCAGTGACCTCCGGAGGGGGCTAGCGGGAGTCGAGCAGTACTTC.

This clone was seen a single time. CDR3 residues: CASSLDREAEQYF. CDR3 DNA sequence: TGTGCCAGCAGCCTAGACAGGGAGGCCGAGCAGTACTTC. The chain carries TRBV3-1 (or the pseudogene TRBV3-2) and TRBJ2-7; maybe TRBD1 (7 bases). The V gene lost 4 bases and the J gene lost 6 bases, with 13 bases spanning the gap. CDR1 is LGHDT, CDR2 YNNKEL, per germline (reference sequence). This CDR3 has 13 amino acids.

The V and J genes are TRBV15 and TRBJ1-4, with TRBD1 matching over 7 bases. Germline V gene data show CDR1 as LNHNV and CDR2 as YYDKDF (reference sequence). The CDR3 is 15 amino acids. V lost 3 bases, J lost 0 bases, and 1 base stayed unmatched. The CDR3 here is CATSRDRSTNEKLFF. CDR3 in DNA: TGTGCCACCAGCAGGGACAGGTCAACTAATGAAAAACTGTTTTTT. The variable domain in full, with the rest retrieved from reference TRBV15 and TRBJ1-4, is DAMVIQNPRYQVTQFGKPVTLSCSQTLNHNVMYWYQQKSSQAPKLLFHYYDKDFNNEADTPDNFQSRRPNTSFCFLDIRSPGLGDTAMYLCATSRDRSTNEKLFFGSGTQLSVL.

This chain connects TRBV28 to TRBJ1-6, with TRBD1 matching over 8 bases. The CDR3 extends over 16 amino acids. Germline loops: CDR1 MDHEN, CDR2 SYDVKM. Losses at the gene ends were 2 bases for V and 9 bases for J; bases not matched to a gene: 9. This CDR3 is CASSLPQGEGSSPLHF. The CDR3 bases are TGTGCCAGCAGTTTACCACAGGGGGAGGGGAGTTCACCCCTCCACTTT.

In its sample, this clone was seen once. The CDR3 spells CASSVRGRVLATDTQYF. As DNA, the CDR3 is TGTGCCAGCAGCGTGCGGGGGAGAGTCTTGGCCACAGATACGCAGTATTTT. The chain couples TRBV7-3 to TRBJ2-3; 7 bases line up with TRBD2. V trimming: 5 bases; J trimming: 2 bases; junction bases outside the gene matches: 13. CDR3 length: 17 residues. The germline V gene has CDR1 SGHTA and CDR2 FQGTGA.

The sample holds one count of this clone. The V call is TRBV18, the J call TRBJ2-3, with 7 bases that match TRBD1. Trimming cost V 0 bases and J 1 base; bases outside gene matches: 1. The CDR3 length is 15 residues. The germline CDR1 and CDR2 sequences are KGHSH and LQKENI. The CDR3 reads CASSPPGTGTDTQYF. The CDR3 DNA sequence: TGTGCCAGCTCACCACCTGGGACAGGCACAGATACGCAGTATTTT.

This clone was seen a few times. The chain couples TRBV6-6 to TRBJ2-7, with 10 bases matching TRBD1. Trimming took 6 bases from V and 9 from J; bases not matched to a gene: 8. This CDR3 comprises 13 residues. In germline, CDR1 is MNHNY, CDR2 SVGAGI (reference sequence). The CDR3 DNA is TGTGCCAGCAGCCCGGGACAGGGGCAAGTGCAGTACTTC. Translating gives CASSPGQGQVQYF.

The chain joins TRBV7-2 to TRBJ1-2; tentative D call: TRBD1 (5 bases). Germline V lookup: CDR1 SGHTA, CDR2 FQGNSA. The CDR3 is 13 residues long. Trimming cost V 5 bases and J 7 bases, with 14 bases left between them. CDR3 sequence reads: CASSRSGGGGYTF. CDR3 nucleotide sequence: TGTGCCAGCAGCCGAAGTGGGGGGGGTGGCTACACCTTC.

The J gene is TRBJ1-1, the V gene TRBV9; D is perhaps TRBD1 (5 bases). The CDR3 consists of 13 residues. With 2 bases removed from V and 3 bases from J, the gap between germline ends came to 8 bases. CDR1 and CDR2 (germline): SGDLS, YYNGEE. DNA of the CDR3: TGTGCCAGCAGCGTCCAAGGGGACACTGAAGCTTTCTTT. It codes for CASSVQGDTEAFF.

The gene calls are TRBV18 and TRBJ1-4; TRBD1 matches at 9 bases. This CDR3 contains 16 residues. Germline CDR1 and CDR2: KGHSH and LQKENI. V was pared by 6 bases and J by 5 bases, with 10 bases of the junction left unmatched. CDR3: CASSPNTGGRNEKLFF. CDR3 coding DNA: TGTGCCAGCTCCCCCAATACAGGGGGCAGGAATGAAAAACTGTTTTTT.

CDR3 sequence: CASTSGLRGVKLFF. The CDR3 DNA is TGTGCCAGTACCTCGGGACTCCGGGGGGTAAAACTGTTTTTT. The chain uses TRBV19 and TRBJ1-4; D may be TRBD1 (5 bases). Per the germline V gene, CDR1 is LNHDA and CDR2 is SQIVND (reference sequence). The CDR3 sequence is 14 residues long. Trimming took 7 bases from V and 10 from J, leaving 19 bases between them.

This rearrangement joins TRBV6-5 to TRBJ1-3; D is perhaps TRBD1 (5 bases). The V end was cut by 7 bases, the J end by 2 bases, with 15 bases between. Germline V gene data show CDR1 as MNHEY and CDR2 as SVGAGI. This CDR3 has 15 amino acids. The CDR3 is CASTQRGTTGNTIYF. Written as DNA, the CDR3 is TGTGCCAGCACCCAGCGGGGGACTACTGGAAACACCATATATTTT.

V is TRBV28 and J is TRBJ2-2; possible D gene TRBD2, 5 bases. Trimming shortened V by 2 bases and J by 2 bases, and 9 bases separated the two germline ends. CDR1 MDHEN and CDR2 SYDVKM come from the germline V gene. The CDR3 is made up of 15 amino acids. Here the CDR3 DNA reads TGTGCCAGCAGTTTAGGACTCTTCAACACCGGGGAGCTGTTTTTT. Residues: CASSLGLFNTGELFF. The variable domain in full, completed from reference TRBV28 and TRBJ2-2, reads DVKVTQSSRYLVKRTGEKVFLECVQDMDHENMFWYRQDPGLGLRLIYFSYDVKMKEKGDIPEGYSVSREKKERFSLILESASTNQTSMYLCASSLGLFNTGELFFGEGSRLTVL.

The chain uses TRBV29-1 and TRBJ1-4, with 8 nucleotides matching TRBD1. There are 13 residues in the CDR3. With 7 bases clipped from V and 2 bases from J, the junction kept 3 bases outside the gene matches. From germline, CDR1 is SQVTM and CDR2 ANQGSEA. CDR3 sequence reads: CSARTGTNEKLFF. The CDR3 nucleotides read TGCAGCGCCCGGACAGGGACTAATGAAAAACTGTTTTTT.